This is a list of T cell receptor beta chains from one sample in a study of untreated major depressive disorder. TCRdb's table, derived via immunoSEQ multiplex PCR, lists solely in-frame clones and lacks some. The table includes 10,000 to 15,000 clones, 80% to 95% detected once. The sequenced sample consisted of CD4+ T cells from PBMCs. These receptors originate from a woman in her 30s with major depressive disorder. The CDR3 runs from the conserved cysteine through the conserved F or W. A D gene is named only where the DNA matches it firmly. Clone size is stated in some rows and not others, as once, few, many or a class when expanded.

J gene: TRBJ2-2; clone size: .; D gene: .; CDR3 length: 14; V gene: TRBV11-3; CDR3 protein: CASTDPTAYGELFF; CDR3 DNA: TGTGCCAGCACCGACCCGACAGCTTACGGGGAGCTGTTTTTT
J gene: TRBJ1-5; clone size: .; D gene: .; CDR3 length: 15; V gene: TRBV6-1; CDR3 protein: CASSQGHSYNQPQHF; CDR3 DNA: TGTGCCAGCAGTCAGGGGCACTCCTACAATCAGCCCCAGCATTTT
J gene: TRBJ2-5; clone size: .; D gene: .; CDR3 length: 14; V gene: TRBV30; CDR3 protein: CAWRIAVPGETQYF; CDR3 DNA: TGTGCCTGGAGGATAGCGGTCCCAGGGGAGACCCAGTACTTC
J gene: TRBJ2-1; clone size: .; D gene: TRBD2; CDR3 length: 14; V gene: TRBV30; CDR3 protein: CAWSSGTSGSEQFF; CDR3 DNA: TGTGCCTGGAGTTCGGGGACTAGCGGGAGTGAGCAGTTCTTC
J gene: TRBJ1-2; clone size: .; D gene: TRBD1; CDR3 length: 15; V gene: TRBV6-1; CDR3 protein: CASRQGQILNYGYTF; CDR3 DNA: TGTGCCAGCAGGCAGGGACAGATCCTTAATTATGGCTACACCTTC
J gene: TRBJ1-2; clone size: .; D gene: .; CDR3 length: 15; V gene: TRBV18; CDR3 protein: CASSPRGGALSGYTF; CDR3 DNA: TGTGCCAGCTCACCGCGCGGGGGCGCACTTAGTGGCTACACCTTC
J gene: TRBJ2-5; clone size: .; D gene: TRBD2; CDR3 length: 15; V gene: TRBV7-2; CDR3 protein: CASSPRAGVVETQYF; CDR3 DNA: TGTGCCAGCAGCCCAAGAGCGGGAGTGGTCGAGACCCAGTACTTC
J gene: TRBJ1-4; clone size: .; D gene: .; CDR3 length: 12; V gene: TRBV5-1; CDR3 protein: CASSLGNEKLFF; CDR3 DNA: TGCGCCAGCAGCTTAGGAAATGAAAAACTGTTTTTT
J gene: TRBJ1-5; clone size: few; D gene: .; CDR3 length: 13; V gene: TRBV11-2; CDR3 protein: CASSLDINQPQHF; CDR3 DNA: TGTGCCAGCAGCTTAGATATCAATCAGCCCCAGCATTTT
J gene: TRBJ2-5; clone size: .; D gene: .; CDR3 length: 13; V gene: TRBV7-3; CDR3 protein: CASSYGLQETQYF; CDR3 DNA: TGTGCCAGCAGTTATGGACTGCAAGAGACCCAGTACTTC
J gene: TRBJ1-5; clone size: .; D gene: .; CDR3 length: 14; V gene: TRBV6-1; CDR3 protein: CASSEVDSNQPQHF; CDR3 DNA: TGTGCCAGCAGTGAAGTCGACAGCAATCAGCCCCAGCATTTT
J gene: TRBJ1-2; clone size: .; D gene: TRBD1; CDR3 length: 14; V gene: TRBV6-4; CDR3 protein: CASSPGQGNYGYTF; CDR3 DNA: TGTGCCAGCAGTCCCGGACAGGGAAACTATGGCTACACCTTC
J gene: TRBJ2-3; clone size: .; D gene: .; CDR3 length: 15; V gene: TRBV7-7; CDR3 protein: CASSSRPDTTDTQYF; CDR3 DNA: TGTGCCAGCAGCTCCAGACCGGACACCACAGATACGCAGTATTTT
J gene: TRBJ1-1; clone size: .; D gene: .; CDR3 length: 13; V gene: TRBV10-2; CDR3 protein: CASRGTQNTEAFF; CDR3 DNA: TGCGCCAGCAGAGGGACACAGAACACTGAAGCTTTCTTT
J gene: TRBJ2-4; clone size: .; D gene: .; CDR3 length: 14; V gene: TRBV27; CDR3 protein: CASSLGTRRGIQYF; CDR3 DNA: TGTGCCAGCAGTTTAGGGACGCGGAGGGGCATTCAGTACTTC
J gene: TRBJ2-7; clone size: .; D gene: TRBD2; CDR3 length: 17; V gene: TRBV7-9; CDR3 protein: CASSLEFVAGGLYEQYF; CDR3 DNA: TGTGCCAGCAGCTTAGAATTCGTAGCGGGAGGCCTCTACGAGCAGTACTTC
J gene: TRBJ1-5; clone size: .; D gene: .; CDR3 length: 14; V gene: TRBV10-2; CDR3 protein: CASSANRLNQPQHF; CDR3 DNA: TGCGCCAGCAGTGCGAACAGACTTAATCAGCCCCAGCATTTT
J gene: TRBJ1-5; clone size: .; D gene: .; CDR3 length: 15; V gene: TRBV5-6; CDR3 protein: CASSFGGRGNQPQHF; CDR3 DNA: TGTGCCAGCAGCTTTGGGGGACGGGGCAATCAGCCCCAGCATTTT
J gene: TRBJ1-1; clone size: .; D gene: TRBD1; CDR3 length: 15; V gene: TRBV4-1; CDR3 protein: CASSQGTITGGAAFF; CDR3 DNA: TGCGCCAGCAGCCAAGGGACCATAACAGGGGGCGCAGCTTTCTTT
J gene: TRBJ1-4; clone size: once; D gene: .; CDR3 length: 14; V gene: TRBV6-6; CDR3 protein: CASSDPRRGEKLFF; CDR3 DNA: TGTGCCAGCAGCGACCCTAGGAGGGGTGAAAAACTGTTTTTT
J gene: TRBJ1-1; clone size: .; D gene: .; CDR3 length: 15; V gene: TRBV6-1; CDR3 protein: CASSERWGQVTEAFF; CDR3 DNA: TGTGCCAGCAGTGAAAGATGGGGGCAGGTCACTGAAGCTTTCTTT
J gene: TRBJ2-7; clone size: .; D gene: .; CDR3 length: 14; V gene: TRBV6-1; CDR3 protein: CASSETAGYYEQYF; CDR3 DNA: TGTGCCAGCAGTGAAACGGCGGGATATTACGAGCAGTACTTC
J gene: TRBJ1-4; clone size: .; D gene: .; CDR3 length: 14; V gene: TRBV18; CDR3 protein: CASSPETRDEKLFF; CDR3 DNA: TGTGCCAGCTCACCAGAGACAAGGGATGAAAAACTGTTTTTT
J gene: TRBJ2-1; clone size: once; D gene: .; CDR3 length: 13; V gene: TRBV7-6; CDR3 protein: CASSLERGLANFF; CDR3 DNA: TGTGCCAGCAGCTTAGAAAGAGGGCTAGCGAATTTCTTC
J gene: TRBJ1-4; clone size: once; D gene: .; CDR3 length: 15; V gene: TRBV7-9; CDR3 protein: CASSLSTASGEKLFF; CDR3 DNA: TGTGCCAGCAGCTTATCGACAGCTAGTGGAGAAAAACTGTTTTTT
J gene: TRBJ2-2; clone size: .; D gene: .; CDR3 length: 15; V gene: TRBV5-1; CDR3 protein: CASSLGSSPTGELFF; CDR3 DNA: TGCGCCAGCAGCTTGGGTTCTAGCCCCACCGGGGAGCTGTTTTTT
J gene: TRBJ1-2; clone size: .; D gene: .; CDR3 length: 13; V gene: TRBV2; CDR3 protein: CASSLRPNYGYTF; CDR3 DNA: TGTGCCAGCAGTCTGCGCCCGAACTATGGCTACACCTTC
J gene: TRBJ2-1; clone size: .; D gene: .; CDR3 length: 13; V gene: TRBV11-2; CDR3 protein: CASSRDWNNEQFF; CDR3 DNA: TGTGCCAGCAGCCGCGACTGGAACAATGAGCAGTTCTTC
J gene: TRBJ1-2; clone size: .; D gene: TRBD1; CDR3 length: 13; V gene: TRBV12-5; CDR3 protein: CASALTGVNGYTF; CDR3 DNA: TGTGCTAGTGCCCTTACAGGGGTGAATGGCTACACCTTC
J gene: TRBJ2-1; clone size: .; D gene: .; CDR3 length: 13; V gene: TRBV2; CDR3 protein: CASRVGLNNEQFF; CDR3 DNA: TGTGCCAGCAGGGTTGGACTCAACAATGAGCAGTTCTTC
J gene: TRBJ2-3; clone size: .; D gene: .; CDR3 length: 13; V gene: TRBV7-8; CDR3 protein: CASSGVREDTQYF; CDR3 DNA: TGTGCCAGCTCGGGGGTACGAGAAGATACGCAGTATTTT
J gene: TRBJ2-2; clone size: .; D gene: TRBD2; CDR3 length: 14; V gene: TRBV6-4; CDR3 protein: CATGLAGGSGELFF; CDR3 DNA: TGTGCCACGGGACTAGCGGGAGGATCCGGGGAGCTGTTTTTT
J gene: TRBJ1-4; clone size: .; D gene: .; CDR3 length: 13; V gene: TRBV7-2; CDR3 protein: CASTRGVYEKLFF; CDR3 DNA: TGTGCCAGCACCAGAGGGGTTTACGAAAAACTGTTTTTT
J gene: TRBJ2-7; clone size: .; D gene: TRBD1; CDR3 length: 16; V gene: TRBV18; CDR3 protein: CASSPPGTGALYEQYF; CDR3 DNA: TGTGCCAGCTCACCACCCGGGACAGGGGCACTCTACGAGCAGTACTTC
J gene: TRBJ1-3; clone size: .; D gene: .; CDR3 length: 13; V gene: TRBV6-1; CDR3 protein: CASNWAPGNTIYF; CDR3 DNA: TGTGCCAGCAACTGGGCGCCTGGAAACACCATATATTTT